The 30 T cell receptor beta chains reported below all come from one sample, sequenced in a study of blood T cell repertoires in COVID-19. Method: immunoSEQ multiplex PCR; TCRdb's copy keeps in-frame clones and lacks some. The data contain about 110,000 clones, about 90% of them seen just once; the ten biggest clones take up 4% to 5%. Sequencing input: peripheral blood. The receptors stem from a human donor in a cohort sampled during active COVID-19.

The chain uses TRBV10-3 and TRBJ2-5, with D possibly matching TRBD1 (6 bases). V was trimmed by 0 bases and J by 3 bases, leaving 17 bases between them. Germline V lookup: CDR1 ENHRY, CDR2 SYGVKD. CDR3 length: 17 residues. The DNA for the CDR3 is TGTGCCATCAGTGAGTCCCTGCGACAGGAGGAGGAAGAGACCCAGTACTTC. Translation: CAISESLRQEEEETQYF.

This rearrangement joins TRBV18 to TRBJ2-3, with D perhaps TRBD1 (5 bases). The germline V gene has CDR1 KGHSH and CDR2 LQKENI. Trimming shortened V by 4 bases and J by 2 bases, and 25 bases separated the two germline ends. This CDR3 comprises 19 residues. CDR3 nucleotides: TGTGCCAGCTCACGTAGGGTGACAGAAATAGCTCACTACACAGATACGCAGTATTTT. It translates to CASSRRVTEIAHYTDTQYF.

The DNA of the CDR3 is TGTGCCAGCAGCCGCGCCGGGACTAGGGGGACCCAGTACTTC. As protein: CASSRAGTRGTQYF. The V and J genes are TRBV7-2 and TRBJ2-5; TRBD2 agrees at 8 bases. Germline CDR1 is SGHTA and CDR2 is FQGNSA. The CDR3 consists of 14 residues. The V gene end was trimmed by 5 bases and the J gene end by 7 bases; junction bases not matched to a gene: 9.

The J gene is TRBJ1-1, the V gene TRBV7-3; no clear D. The CDR3 runs to 17 residues. Germline V gene lookup returns CDR1 SGHTA and CDR2 FQGTGA. The V end lost 2 bases, the J end lost 0 bases, and 16 bases lay between the germline ends. The CDR3 sequence is CASSLFLEGTMNTEAFF. For the CDR3, the DNA is TGTGCCAGCAGCTTATTCCTTGAGGGCACCATGAACACTGAAGCTTTCTTT.

The V and J genes are TRBV5-1 and TRBJ2-7; tentative D call: TRBD2 (5 bases). The V end was cut by 1 base, the J end by 5 bases, with 16 bases between. Germline-derived CDR1 and CDR2 are SGHRS and YFSETQ. There are 15 residues in the CDR3. The CDR3 spells CASSLRLAVSDEQYF. CDR3 in DNA: TGCGCCAGCAGCTTGCGGCTAGCCGTTTCCGACGAGCAGTACTTC.

V usage is TRBV5-1 and J usage is TRBJ1-1; no clear D. This CDR3 is built from 13 residues. The germline V gene has CDR1 SGHRS and CDR2 YFSETQ. V gave up 5 bases and J gave up 4 bases, with 12 bases separating them. The CDR3 protein is CASRVEGGTEAFF. DNA of the CDR3: TGCGCCAGCAGAGTGGAGGGTGGCACTGAAGCTTTCTTT.

The chain uses TRBV5-1 and TRBJ2-3; tentatively, D is TRBD2 (5 bases). This CDR3 has 15 residues. V was clipped by 1 base and J by 4 bases, with 13 bases between them. The germline V gene encodes CDR1 SGHRS and CDR2 YFSETQ. DNA of the CDR3: TGCGCCAGCAGCTTGACCGGACTGCCGGCAGATACGCAGTATTTT. It codes for CASSLTGLPADTQYF.

This clone was picked up one time. At the DNA level, this CDR3 is encoded by other sequences in the same sample as well. This sequence joins TRBV28 and TRBJ1-2, with D tentatively TRBD1 (5 bases). Germline V gene lookup returns CDR1 MDHEN and CDR2 SYDVKM. Between the trimmed V and J ends, which lost 1 base and 4 bases, there was a span of 10 bases. This CDR3 region has 14 residues. This CDR3 is CASSLSQGSYGYTF. CDR3 in DNA: TGTGCCAGCAGTTTATCCCAGGGCTCCTATGGCTACACCTTC.

The chain uses TRBV29-1 and TRBJ2-2, with TRBD2 identical over 9 bases. The J segment lost 3 bases and the V segment lost 4 bases, leaving 9 bases of the junction unmatched. CDR1 is SQVTM, CDR2 ANQGSEA, per germline. The CDR3 spans 16 residues. In nucleotides, the CDR3 is TGCAGCGTTGTAAGTGAGCGGGAGGTCCACACCGGGGAGCTGTTTTTT. Amino acid sequence: CSVVSEREVHTGELFF.

The chain joins TRBV18 to TRBJ1-6; D gene uncertain. The CDR3 loop spans 15 amino acids. Germline V gene sequence: CDR1 KGHSH, CDR2 LQKENI. Trimming pared 1 base from V and 5 bases from J, leaving 9 bases between. As DNA, the CDR3 is TGTGCCAGCTCACCACGGTCGGTAGATAATTCACCCCTCCACTTT. This gives the protein CASSPRSVDNSPLHF.

The chain couples TRBV3-1 (or the pseudogene TRBV3-2) to TRBJ1-1, with 9 bases identical to TRBD1. Germline V gives CDR1 LGHDT, CDR2 YNNKEL (reference sequence). The CDR3 loop spans 15 amino acids. The trim removed 4 bases at V and 6 bases at J, leaving 9 bases unmatched. The CDR3 DNA follows: TGTGCCAGCAGCCCTAATACGGGACAGGGTTCTGAAGCTTTCTTT. Residues: CASSPNTGQGSEAFF.

The chain uses TRBV6-1 and TRBJ1-2, with D possibly matching TRBD1 (5 bases). The ends were cut back, 2 bases at V and 8 bases at J, with 12 bases in the middle. CDR1 is MNHNS, CDR2 SASEGT, per germline. The CDR3 spans 13 residues. The CDR3 sequence is CASSETGVGGYTF. CDR3 bases: TGTGCCAGCAGTGAAACGGGGGTAGGAGGCTACACCTTC.

V gene TRBV29-1 combines with J gene TRBJ2-4; 9 bases agree with TRBD2. Looked up from germline, CDR1 is SQVTM and CDR2 is ANQGSEA. The CDR3 consists of 13 residues. J was trimmed by 5 bases and V by 6 bases; bases with no gene match: 5. The CDR3 DNA reads as TGCAGCGTGGAGATAGCGGGAGAAAACATTCAGTACTTC. Encoded protein: CSVEIAGENIQYF.

This chain links TRBV19 with TRBJ2-2, with 7 nucleotides matching TRBD1. Germline V lookup: CDR1 LNHDA, CDR2 SQIVND (reference sequence). V lost 7 bases and J lost 2; bases outside the gene matches: 7. This CDR3 contains 15 residues. CDR3: CASTPTGSNTGELFF. The CDR3 DNA reads as TGTGCCAGTACCCCGACAGGGAGCAACACCGGGGAGCTGTTTTTT.

The chain recombines TRBV2 with TRBJ1-2, with D unclear. The CDR3 totals 11 residues. Germline values: CDR1 SNHLY, CDR2 FYNNEI. The V end lost 7 bases, the J end lost 6 bases, and 9 bases lay between the germline ends. Written as DNA, the CDR3 is TGTGCCAGCATAGTAAGCGATGGCTACACCTTC. The encoded protein is CASIVSDGYTF.

The J gene is TRBJ1-2, the V gene TRBV6-6; the D gene is possibly TRBD1 (5 bases). This CDR3 is 14 amino acids long. V was trimmed by 5 bases and J by 8 bases, leaving 18 bases between them. From germline, CDR1 is MNHNY and CDR2 SVGAGI (reference sequence). The CDR3 region has the DNA TGTGCCAGCAGTATACTCTCAGGGCCCGGCGGCTACACCTTC. Translation: CASSILSGPGGYTF.

This clone came up once. J is TRBJ1-1 and V is TRBV6-5, with a weak D call TRBD1 (5 bases). This CDR3 is built from 13 residues. Between the trimmed V and J ends, which lost 0 bases and 7 bases, there was a span of 9 bases. From germline, CDR1 is MNHEY and CDR2 SVGAGI. CDR3 nucleotides: TGTGCCAGCAGTTACTCAGGGGATAGTGAAGCTTTCTTT. It yields the protein CASSYSGDSEAFF.

This chain uses TRBV5-6 with TRBJ2-1, with 7 bases that match TRBD1. Germline lookup yields CDR1 SGHDT and CDR2 YYEEEE. The CDR3 spans 13 residues. V lost 2 bases to trimming and J lost 8 bases; unmatched junction nucleotides: 4. The CDR3 reads CASSFGQVDEQFF. The CDR3 region has the DNA TGTGCCAGCAGCTTCGGACAGGTCGATGAGCAGTTCTTC.

This clone is a singleton in its sample. The chain joins TRBV30 to TRBJ1-2, with 7 bases identical to TRBD1. CDR3 length equals 13 residues. CDR1 is GTSNPN and CDR2 is SVGIG in the germline V gene (reference sequence). Trimming at V came to 3 bases and at J to 7 bases, leaving 8 bases not matched to a gene. CDR3 amino acids: CAWSPGAGGGYTF. CDR3 DNA sequence: TGTGCCTGGAGCCCCGGGGCAGGGGGTGGCTACACCTTC.

V is TRBV2 and J is TRBJ1-2; no clear D gene. Germline V gene sequence: CDR1 SNHLY, CDR2 FYNNEI. V was shortened by 6 bases and J by 5 bases, with 4 bases between the two germline ends. The CDR3 runs to 10 residues. The CDR3 DNA reads as TGTGCCAGCAGCCAGTATGGCTACACCTTC. Its protein product is CASSQYGYTF. Filled out from reference TRBV2 and TRBJ1-2, the complete variable domain reads EPEVTQTPSHQVTQMGQEVILRCVPISNHLYFYWYRQILGQKVEFLVSFYNNEISEKSEIFDDQFSVERPDGSNFTLKIRSTKLEDSAMYFCASSQYGYTFGSGTRLTVV.

The J gene is TRBJ2-2, the V gene TRBV12-5, with D unclear. Trimming left V 7 bases short and J 4 bases short, with 7 bases between. The V gene's germline CDR1 is LGHNT and CDR2 FRNRAP. This CDR3 has 12 amino acids. CDR3 nucleotides: TGTGCTAGTGCCCCGGGCACCGGGGAGCTGTTTTTT. It translates to CASAPGTGELFF.

CDR3 nucleotide sequence: TGCGCCAGCAGCGACCGGGACACTGTACCTTTCTTT. Translation gives CASSDRDTVPFF. This chain joins TRBV5-1 and TRBJ1-1, with a possible D match to TRBD1 (6 bases). The CDR3 is made up of 12 amino acids. Trimming took off 4 bases at V and 12 bases at J, with 16 bases between the two ends. Germline loops: CDR1 SGHRS, CDR2 YFSETQ.

The chain employs TRBV28 and TRBJ1-1, with D maybe TRBD1 (5 bases). V was cut by 5 bases and J by 5 bases, with 21 bases left in between. Germline loops: CDR1 MDHEN, CDR2 SYDVKM. The CDR3 consists of 16 residues. The CDR3 protein is CASSTFSPGGVTEAFF. The CDR3 region has the DNA TGTGCCAGCAGTACGTTTTCTCCGGGGGGAGTAACTGAAGCTTTCTTT. Drawing the rest from reference TRBV28 and TRBJ1-1, the complete variable domain is DVKVTQSSRYLVKRTGEKVFLECVQDMDHENMFWYRQDPGLGLRLIYFSYDVKMKEKGDIPEGYSVSREKKERFSLILESASTNQTSMYLCASSTFSPGGVTEAFFGQGTRLTVV.

The gene calls are TRBV29-1 and TRBJ1-1, with a weak D call TRBD1 (5 bases). V dropped 6 bases and J dropped 4 bases, with 15 bases sitting between them. The germline gives CDR1 SQVTM, CDR2 ANQGSEA. This CDR3 is built from 13 residues. CDR3 nucleotide sequence: TGCAGCGTCTCGGTGGGGGGAGGCACTGAAGCTTTCTTT. The encoded protein is CSVSVGGGTEAFF.

CDR3 sequence: CASSQGAAGAYNEQFF. CDR3 nucleotide sequence: TGTGCCAGCAGCCAAGGGGCGGCAGGGGCCTACAATGAGCAGTTCTTC. This rearrangement joins TRBV3-1 (or the pseudogene TRBV3-2) to TRBJ2-1, with TRBD1 as a possible D gene (6 bases). Germline assignment: CDR1 LGHDT and CDR2 YNNKEL (reference sequence). V dropped 1 base and J dropped 2 bases, with 12 bases sitting between them. This CDR3 contains 16 residues.

V gene TRBV28 combines with J gene TRBJ1-2, with D unclear. The CDR3 is 14 residues long. Deletions cut 1 base from V and 3 bases from J, with 9 bases between. CDR1 is MDHEN and CDR2 is SYDVKM in the germline V gene. The CDR3 DNA reads TGTGCCAGCAGTTTATCTGCGGGTCACTATGGCTACACCTTC. Encoded protein: CASSLSAGHYGYTF.

This chain joins TRBV7-8 and TRBJ2-4; tentatively, D is TRBD2 (6 bases). V was clipped by 5 bases and J by 0 bases, with 20 bases between them. Germline V lookup: CDR1 SGHVS, CDR2 FQNEAQ. This CDR3 is 18 amino acids long. The CDR3 DNA follows: TGTGCCAGCAGCCTCCTAACACTAGCTGGGGTAGCCAAAAACATTCAGTACTTC. It is translated as CASSLLTLAGVAKNIQYF.

The V gene is TRBV6-6, the J gene TRBJ1-2, with 9 bases lining up with TRBD1. The CDR3 extends over 14 amino acids. Per germline, CDR1 MNHNY and CDR2 SVGAGI (reference sequence). The ends lost 2 bases at V and 6 bases at J; junction bases unmatched: 4. The CDR3 coding sequence is TGTGCCAGCAGTTACGCCGGGACAGGGAATGGCTACACCTTC. Translation gives CASSYAGTGNGYTF.

The chain is built from TRBV2 and TRBJ2-1; D remains ambiguous. The germline CDR1 and CDR2 sequences are SNHLY and FYNNEI. V lost 6 bases and J lost 7, with 19 bases in between. This CDR3 has 15 amino acids. CDR3 coding DNA: TGTGCCAGCAGGGGTCGGCAGGCCCTCCGGAATGAGCAGTTCTTC. This codes for CASRGRQALRNEQFF.

The chain joins TRBV15 to TRBJ2-2, with 9 bases fitting TRBD1. The V and J ends lost 3 bases and 6 bases, in that order; junction bases with no gene match: 8. Germline CDR1 LNHNV, CDR2 YYDKDF (reference sequence). This CDR3 region has 16 residues. The CDR3, as DNA: TGTGCCACCAGCAGCCGGGACAGGGTCTTTGCCGGGGAGCTGTTTTTT. It yields the protein CATSSRDRVFAGELFF.